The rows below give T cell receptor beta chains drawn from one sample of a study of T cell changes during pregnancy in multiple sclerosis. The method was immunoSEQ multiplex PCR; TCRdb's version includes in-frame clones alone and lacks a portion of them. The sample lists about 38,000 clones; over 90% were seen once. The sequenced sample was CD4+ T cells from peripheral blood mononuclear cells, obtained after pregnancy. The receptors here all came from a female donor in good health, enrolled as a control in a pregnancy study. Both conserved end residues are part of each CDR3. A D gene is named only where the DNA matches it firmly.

CDR3: CASSRQNFNTEAFF
J: TRBJ1-1
V: TRBV27
D: -

CDR3: CASSENAGGLANYGYTF
J: TRBJ1-2
V: TRBV2
D: TRBD1

CDR3: CASSLGARGGEKLFF
J: TRBJ1-4
V: TRBV7-2
D: -

CDR3: CASSLERGTDTQYF
J: TRBJ2-3
V: TRBV27
D: -

CDR3: CASSFRVGNGYTF
J: TRBJ1-2
V: TRBV27
D: -

CDR3: CASSLDRGGYTF
J: TRBJ1-2
V: TRBV28
D: TRBD1

CDR3: CASSDGPGRRNTGELFF
J: TRBJ2-2
V: TRBV5-1
D: TRBD2

CDR3: CASSFGGARGGRANTEAFF
J: TRBJ1-1
V: TRBV27
D: -

CDR3: CASSAGTANTEAFF
J: TRBJ1-1
V: TRBV10-2
D: TRBD1

CDR3: CASSLGGTREETQYF
J: TRBJ2-5
V: TRBV5-1
D: TRBD2

CDR3: CASRRAGVAGANVLTF
J: TRBJ2-6
V: TRBV19
D: TRBD2

CDR3: CAWSTTANEQFF
J: TRBJ2-1
V: TRBV30
D: -

CDR3: CASSLGRQGGEQYF
J: TRBJ2-7
V: TRBV12-1
D: -

CDR3: CASSLAGGNQPQHF
J: TRBJ1-5
V: TRBV5-1
D: -

CDR3: CATSRAGIQETQYF
J: TRBJ2-5
V: TRBV15
D: -

CDR3: CASSAGRGGNQPQHF
J: TRBJ1-5
V: TRBV5-6
D: -

CDR3: CASSLVPGTGLYEQYF
J: TRBJ2-7
V: TRBV27
D: TRBD1

CDR3: CASSLSLGLAGGQETQYF
J: TRBJ2-5
V: TRBV27
D: TRBD2

CDR3: CASSQVDWEQYF
J: TRBJ2-7
V: TRBV18
D: -

CDR3: CASSEEGSQPQHF
J: TRBJ1-5
V: TRBV6-4
D: -

CDR3: CASSLGSGTEETQYF
J: TRBJ2-5
V: TRBV5-1
D: TRBD1

CDR3: CASSVEGGPGQRGYTF
J: TRBJ1-2
V: TRBV9
D: -

CDR3: CATTAQGLGGNTIYF
J: TRBJ1-3
V: TRBV19
D: TRBD1

CDR3: CASSANPGGWDEQYF
J: TRBJ2-7
V: TRBV6-1
D: TRBD1

CDR3: CSVGPVDRDGYTF
J: TRBJ1-2
V: TRBV29-1
D: TRBD1

CDR3: CAWGTSGSWRSYEQYF
J: TRBJ2-7
V: TRBV30
D: TRBD2

CDR3: CASSEAAGETQYF
J: TRBJ2-5
V: TRBV6-4
D: TRBD2

CDR3: CASSRQGARQTGELFF
J: TRBJ2-2
V: TRBV7-2
D: TRBD1

CDR3: CAISESRGGGYTF
J: TRBJ1-2
V: TRBV10-3
D: -

CDR3: CASSQAGTGASGANVLTF
J: TRBJ2-6
V: TRBV14
D: TRBD1

CDR3: CASTPGRGTSYNEQFF
J: TRBJ2-1
V: TRBV9
D: -

CDR3: CASSKIELNEQFF
J: TRBJ2-1
V: TRBV2
D: -

CDR3: CASSASGSLRNEQYF
J: TRBJ2-7
V: TRBV25-1
D: TRBD2

CDR3: CASSLARGAGEKLFF
J: TRBJ1-4
V: TRBV7-9
D: -

CDR3: CASSPRGGEQYF
J: TRBJ2-7
V: TRBV7-9
D: -

CDR3: CASRLLYEQYF
J: TRBJ2-7
V: TRBV6-5
D: -

CDR3: CAISTGQGAYNQPQHF
J: TRBJ1-5
V: TRBV10-3
D: TRBD1

CDR3: CASSSQRGVYNEQFF
J: TRBJ2-1
V: TRBV5-1
D: TRBD2

CDR3: CASSPFGTSGDEQYF
J: TRBJ2-7
V: TRBV9
D: TRBD2

CDR3: CATSRGSGGANEQFF
J: TRBJ2-1
V: TRBV15
D: TRBD2

CDR3: CASSLAGGGVTGELFF
J: TRBJ2-2
V: TRBV7-7
D: -

CDR3: CASRTGGTTGANVLTF
J: TRBJ2-6
V: TRBV5-1
D: TRBD1

CDR3: CTSSQGTVSNQPQHF
J: TRBJ1-5
V: TRBV1
D: -

CDR3: CASSPLQGVGGYTF
J: TRBJ1-2
V: TRBV11-1
D: TRBD1

CDR3: CASSLHAGLAAYNEQFF
J: TRBJ2-1
V: TRBV11-2
D: TRBD2

CDR3: CASSGGLAGGSVTQYF
J: TRBJ2-3
V: TRBV5-6
D: TRBD2

CDR3: CASSLVGSPGQPQHF
J: TRBJ1-5
V: TRBV5-1
D: -

CDR3: CASSERGWGAAAFF
J: TRBJ1-1
V: TRBV6-1
D: -